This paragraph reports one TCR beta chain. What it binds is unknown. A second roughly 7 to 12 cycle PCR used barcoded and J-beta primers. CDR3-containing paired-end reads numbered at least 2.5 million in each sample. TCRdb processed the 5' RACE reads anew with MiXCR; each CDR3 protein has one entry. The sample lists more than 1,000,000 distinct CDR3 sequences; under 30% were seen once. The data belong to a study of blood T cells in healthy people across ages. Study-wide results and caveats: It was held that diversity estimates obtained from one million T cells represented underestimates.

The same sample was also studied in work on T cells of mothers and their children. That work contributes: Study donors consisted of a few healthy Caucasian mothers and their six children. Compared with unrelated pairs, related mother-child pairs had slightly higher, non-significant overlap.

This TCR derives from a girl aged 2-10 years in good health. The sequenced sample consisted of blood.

CDR3: CASSWAAEETQYF. The CDR3 DNA reads TGCGCCAGCAGCTGGGCGGCTGAAGAGACCCAGTACTTC. This chain links TRBV5-1 with TRBJ2-5; D ambiguous. V was clipped by 3 bases and J by 3 bases, with 9 bases between them. Germline V gene lookup returns CDR1 SGHRS and CDR2 YFSETQ. CDR3 length: 13 amino acids.